This entry is about one TCR beta chain. For every TCR library, around 3,700 ng of total RNA was used. One entry per CDR3 protein, without DNA, is what TCRdb gives after re-calling the 5' RACE reads. Its listing shows roughly 300,000 distinct CDR3 sequences. The sample comes from a study of monozygotic twins with inflammatory bowel disease. Per germline, CDR1 SGHTA and CDR2 FQGNSA. The CDR3 length is 16 residues. The chain couples TRBV7-2 to TRBJ2-4. The receptor's source is a human donor with ulcerative colitis or Crohn's disease, or a healthy co-twin of an affected twin (not recorded which). The sequencing sample was made of blood. The CDR3 loop is CASSLGPILAKNIQYF.